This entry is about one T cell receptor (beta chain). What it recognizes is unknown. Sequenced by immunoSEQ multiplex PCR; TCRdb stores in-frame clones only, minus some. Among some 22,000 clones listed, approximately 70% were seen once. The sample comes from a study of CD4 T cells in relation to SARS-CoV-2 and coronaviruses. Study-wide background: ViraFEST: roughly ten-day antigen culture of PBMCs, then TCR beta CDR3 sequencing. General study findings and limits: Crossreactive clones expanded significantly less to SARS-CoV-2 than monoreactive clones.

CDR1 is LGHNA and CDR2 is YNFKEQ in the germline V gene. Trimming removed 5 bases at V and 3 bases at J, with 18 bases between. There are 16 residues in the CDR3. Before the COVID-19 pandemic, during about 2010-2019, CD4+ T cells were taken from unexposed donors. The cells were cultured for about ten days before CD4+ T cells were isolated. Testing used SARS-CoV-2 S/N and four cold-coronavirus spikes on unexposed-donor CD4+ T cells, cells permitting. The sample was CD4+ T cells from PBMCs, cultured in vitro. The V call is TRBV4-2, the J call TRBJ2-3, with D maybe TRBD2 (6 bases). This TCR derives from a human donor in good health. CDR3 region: CASSRPRERPTDTQYF. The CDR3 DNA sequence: TGTGCCAGCAGCAGACCCCGGGAGCGCCCTACAGATACGCAGTATTTT.